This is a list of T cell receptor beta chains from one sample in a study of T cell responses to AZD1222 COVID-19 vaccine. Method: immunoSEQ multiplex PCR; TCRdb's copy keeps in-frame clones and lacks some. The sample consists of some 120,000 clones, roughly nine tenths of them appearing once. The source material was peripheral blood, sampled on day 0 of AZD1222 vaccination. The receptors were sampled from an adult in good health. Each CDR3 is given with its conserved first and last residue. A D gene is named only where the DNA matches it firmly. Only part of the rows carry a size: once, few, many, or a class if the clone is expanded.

CDR3nt: TGTGCCAGCAGCCAGGGGGGAAGTGACGGCTACACCTTC
CDR3aa: CASSQGGSDGYTF
d_gene: .
j_gene: TRBJ1-2
abundance: .
v_gene: TRBV3-1/TRBV3-2

CDR3nt: TGTGCCAGCAGGCCCGACAGTGGGGGTGAAAAACTGTTTTTT
CDR3aa: CASRPDSGGEKLFF
d_gene: .
j_gene: TRBJ1-4
abundance: .
v_gene: TRBV7-9

CDR3nt: TGTGCCAGCAGTAAAACACACGAGCAGTACTTC
CDR3aa: CASSKTHEQYF
d_gene: .
j_gene: TRBJ2-7
abundance: .
v_gene: TRBV6-6

CDR3nt: TGTGCCAGCAGCTTTTGGGGTGTCACTGAAGCTTTCTTT
CDR3aa: CASSFWGVTEAFF
d_gene: .
j_gene: TRBJ1-1
abundance: .
v_gene: TRBV5-4

CDR3nt: TGTGCCAGCAGTCGACTGGGACAGTCCTCTGGAAACACCATATATTTT
CDR3aa: CASSRLGQSSGNTIYF
d_gene: TRBD1
j_gene: TRBJ1-3
abundance: .
v_gene: TRBV6-6

CDR3nt: TGTGCCAGCAGCGTAGAATTACAGGGTGACGGAAACACCATATATTTT
CDR3aa: CASSVELQGDGNTIYF
d_gene: .
j_gene: TRBJ1-3
abundance: .
v_gene: TRBV9

CDR3nt: TGTGCCAGCAGTCCCGGGCGGGTGAGGGGCTACACCTTC
CDR3aa: CASSPGRVRGYTF
d_gene: .
j_gene: TRBJ1-2
abundance: .
v_gene: TRBV27

CDR3nt: TGTGCCAGCGCCCGGACAGGAGGTGGCTACACCTTC
CDR3aa: CASARTGGGYTF
d_gene: TRBD1
j_gene: TRBJ1-2
abundance: .
v_gene: TRBV9

CDR3nt: TGTGCCAGCAGTTTAGTAGCGGGATCGGATGAGCAGTACTTC
CDR3aa: CASSLVAGSDEQYF
d_gene: TRBD2
j_gene: TRBJ2-7
abundance: .
v_gene: TRBV27

CDR3nt: TGTGCCAGCAGTGACGGCTCGGGGGGCAATGAGCAGTTCTTC
CDR3aa: CASSDGSGGNEQFF
d_gene: TRBD2
j_gene: TRBJ2-1
abundance: .
v_gene: TRBV6-4

CDR3nt: TGTGCCAGCAGCCTCTACAGGGGACCAGAGAGCACTGAAGCTTTCTTT
CDR3aa: CASSLYRGPESTEAFF
d_gene: TRBD1
j_gene: TRBJ1-1
abundance: .
v_gene: TRBV3-1/TRBV3-2

CDR3nt: TGTGCCAGCAGTTTATACCCGGGGGAAGAGACCCAGTACTTC
CDR3aa: CASSLYPGEETQYF
d_gene: .
j_gene: TRBJ2-5
abundance: .
v_gene: TRBV27

CDR3nt: TGTGCCAGCAGTTCTCGGGGACAGGGCAATCAGCCCCAGCATTTT
CDR3aa: CASSSRGQGNQPQHF
d_gene: TRBD1
j_gene: TRBJ1-5
abundance: .
v_gene: TRBV6-2/TRBV6-3

CDR3nt: TGTGCCAGCAGCCAATCTTCTGGGAGCGGCTACACCTTC
CDR3aa: CASSQSSGSGYTF
d_gene: .
j_gene: TRBJ1-2
abundance: once
v_gene: TRBV16

CDR3nt: TGTGCCACCAGCAGAGATAGGCGGAGCGGATCTAGCACAGATACGCAGTATTTT
CDR3aa: CATSRDRRSGSSTDTQYF
d_gene: .
j_gene: TRBJ2-3
abundance: few
v_gene: TRBV15

CDR3nt: TGCGCCAGCAGCCAAAGTTGGGGGGCAGGGAGTTCACCCCTCCACTTT
CDR3aa: CASSQSWGAGSSPLHF
d_gene: .
j_gene: TRBJ1-6
abundance: .
v_gene: TRBV4-3

CDR3nt: TGTGCCTGGAGTGTCGGTAGCAGAACCGGGGAGCTGTTTTTT
CDR3aa: CAWSVGSRTGELFF
d_gene: .
j_gene: TRBJ2-2
abundance: .
v_gene: TRBV30